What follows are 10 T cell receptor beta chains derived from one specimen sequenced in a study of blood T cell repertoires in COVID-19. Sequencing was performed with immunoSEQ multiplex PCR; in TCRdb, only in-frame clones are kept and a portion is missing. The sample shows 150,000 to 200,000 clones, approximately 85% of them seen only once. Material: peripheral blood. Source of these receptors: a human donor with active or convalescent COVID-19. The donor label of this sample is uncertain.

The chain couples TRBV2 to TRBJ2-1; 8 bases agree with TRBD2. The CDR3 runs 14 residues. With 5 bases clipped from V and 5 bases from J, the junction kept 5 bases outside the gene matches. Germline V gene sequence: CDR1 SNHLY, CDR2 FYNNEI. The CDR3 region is CASSPAGGHNEQFF. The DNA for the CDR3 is TGTGCCAGCAGTCCCGCGGGGGGTCACAATGAGCAGTTCTTC.

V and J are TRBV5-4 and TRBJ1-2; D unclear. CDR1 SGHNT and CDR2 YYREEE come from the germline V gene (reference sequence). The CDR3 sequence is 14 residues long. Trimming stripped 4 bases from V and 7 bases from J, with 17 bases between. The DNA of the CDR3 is TGTGCCAGCAGCCGGGGAACTCGCGGGAGTGGCTACACCTTC. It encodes CASSRGTRGSGYTF.

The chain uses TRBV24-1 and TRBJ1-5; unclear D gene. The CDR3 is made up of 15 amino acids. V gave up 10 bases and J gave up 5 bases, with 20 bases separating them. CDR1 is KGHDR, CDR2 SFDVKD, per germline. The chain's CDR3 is CATHPGSKWDQPQHF. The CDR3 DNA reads TGTGCCACTCACCCGGGTTCGAAGTGGGATCAGCCCCAGCATTTT.

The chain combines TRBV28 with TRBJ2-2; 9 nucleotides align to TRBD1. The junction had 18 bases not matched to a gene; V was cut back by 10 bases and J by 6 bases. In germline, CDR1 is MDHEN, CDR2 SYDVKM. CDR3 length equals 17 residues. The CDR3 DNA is TGTGCCACGGGGGTCCCTTCCGGGACAGGGTTCTCCGGGGAGCTGTTTTTT. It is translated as CATGVPSGTGFSGELFF.

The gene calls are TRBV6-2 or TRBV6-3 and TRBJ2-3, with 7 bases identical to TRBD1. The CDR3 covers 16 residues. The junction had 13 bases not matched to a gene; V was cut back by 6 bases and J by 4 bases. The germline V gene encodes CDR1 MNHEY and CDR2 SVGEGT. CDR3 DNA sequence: TGTGCCAGCAGCAGCTCATATACAGGGGAGCCAGATACGCAGTATTTT. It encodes CASSSSYTGEPDTQYF.

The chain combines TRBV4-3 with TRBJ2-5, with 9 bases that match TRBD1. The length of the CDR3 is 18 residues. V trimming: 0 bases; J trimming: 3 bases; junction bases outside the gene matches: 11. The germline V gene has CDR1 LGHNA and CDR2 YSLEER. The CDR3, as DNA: TGCGCCAGCAGCCAAGATTTGAGGAGACAGGGGGAGGAAGAGACCCAGTACTTC. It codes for CASSQDLRRQGEEETQYF.

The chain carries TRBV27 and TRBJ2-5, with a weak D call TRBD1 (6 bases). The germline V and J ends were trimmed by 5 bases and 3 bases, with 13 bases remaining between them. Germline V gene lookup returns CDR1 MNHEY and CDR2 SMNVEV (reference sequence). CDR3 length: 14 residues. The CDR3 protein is CASSPQGREETQYF. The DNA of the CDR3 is TGTGCCAGCAGTCCCCAGGGGAGAGAAGAGACCCAGTACTTC.

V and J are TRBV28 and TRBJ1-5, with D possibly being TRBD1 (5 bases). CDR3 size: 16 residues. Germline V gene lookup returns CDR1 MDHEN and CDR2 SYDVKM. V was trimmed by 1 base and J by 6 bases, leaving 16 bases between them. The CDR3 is CASSLSTGGRSQPQHF. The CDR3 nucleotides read TGTGCCAGCAGTTTATCAACAGGAGGGAGAAGTCAGCCCCAGCATTTT.

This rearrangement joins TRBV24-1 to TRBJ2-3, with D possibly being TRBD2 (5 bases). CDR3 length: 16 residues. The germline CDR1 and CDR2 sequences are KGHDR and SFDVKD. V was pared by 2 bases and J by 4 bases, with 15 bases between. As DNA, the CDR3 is TGTGCCACCAGTGATTCGACTACTAGGGAGCCAGATACGCAGTATTTT. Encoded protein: CATSDSTTREPDTQYF.

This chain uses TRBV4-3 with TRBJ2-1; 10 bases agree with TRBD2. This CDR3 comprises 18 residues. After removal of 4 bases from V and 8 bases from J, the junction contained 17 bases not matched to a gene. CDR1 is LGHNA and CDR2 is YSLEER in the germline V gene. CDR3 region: CASSRPSRERGGSDEQFF. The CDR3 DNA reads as TGCGCCAGCAGCCGCCCGTCGCGGGAGCGGGGGGGGAGCGATGAGCAGTTCTTC.